This T cell receptor (beta chain) was obtained from a study of cytomegalovirus exposure and HLA in healthy donors (dated by TCRdb to 2016 to 2017). Notes on the research overall: An earlier analysis of roughly 610 of the donors reported 276 Gb of sequence data and 90 million to 120 million unique TCR beta sequences obtained from some 170 million T cells. Approximately 310 gigabases of sequencing data and approximately 85 million unique TCR sequences were included in an early release covering about 700 HLA-typed donors. The genetic ancestry cluster associated with self-reported Caucasian donors included 70% to 85% of the 398 genotyped donors. The study aimed to test whether cataloging public T cell receptors could reveal signatures of past pathogen exposure. The study used immunosequencing to profile the T cell repertoires of under 700 subjects and linked those repertoires to cytomegalovirus serostatus. A separate validation cohort of approximately 120 different subjects was used in addition to the approximately 640-subject first cohort. To predict cytomegalovirus infection status, the study brought together high-throughput TCR immunosequencing, statistical association of individual TCRs with disease status, and machine learning. A later analysis re-analyzed previously published TCR beta repertoires from 660 or so donors and added high-resolution HLA genotyping to study TCR occurrence patterns. Rather than using new phenotypic data, the later analysis identified candidate immune exposures from TCR beta sequences and from how often those sequences occurred across donors. An earlier analysis of some 500 of the donors used high-throughput TCR beta sequencing to judge whether each TCR beta V gene segment behaved as functional or pseudogenic. Donor age, sex, ethnicity and CMV serostatus were compiled together with the repertoire data. A later genetic analysis took genome-wide SNP genotypes for about three fifths of the 666 donors and used that subset as a discovery cohort. Every discovery cohort repertoire had been produced on one sequencing platform. Both class I and class II loci were covered by HLA typing, at four-digit resolution. The number of donors typed differed by locus, with 629-630 for A, B, C, DRB1 and DQB1, more than 500 for DQA1, about 610 for DPA1, and around 450 for DPB1. A few DR-DQ haplotypes were handled as single units for association and clustering because linkage in the cohort was strong. On average, around 240,000 unique TCR beta nucleotide sequences were sequenced per donor among 398 genotyped donors of the cohort, with 15% to 20% of those sequences being non-productive.

The CDR3 numbers 11 residues from cysteine through phenylalanine. This entry keeps only the CDR3 DNA: 33 bases, framed from base 1. Trimming leaves V shorter by 5 bases and J shorter by 16 bases, with the junction holding 4 bases beyond the gene matches. Via the germline V gene, CDR1 is MGHDK and CDR2 SYGVNS. The receptor library was made with the immunoSEQ multiplex PCR assay. The multiplex PCR relied on a mix of 60 forward primers for TCR Vbeta segments and 13 reverse primers for TCR Jbeta segments. Amplification of the CDR3 region of rearranged TCR beta genes was performed with a multiplex PCR assay on genomic DNA. On the Illumina HiSeq System, the amplified TCR beta libraries were sequenced as 87-base-pair reads. Regarding the original processing steps: In a later analysis, about 80 million unique TCR beta chains were counted across the 690 or so repertoires, and roughly 10 million of these chains were shared by at least two donors. A nearest-neighbor algorithm error-corrected the raw reads and collapsed the reads into unique sequences, merging closely related sequences to remove PCR and sequencing errors. V, D and J gene segments were assigned by aligning CDR3 sequences to IMGT reference sequences. For a sequence to be retained, a match of at least six nucleotides was required to both a V gene segment and a J gene segment. A rearrangement counted as productive if the CDR3 had no stop codons and remained in frame with V and J, and every other rearrangement counted as non-productive. CDR3 was defined by IMGT convention, running from the second conserved V-encoded cysteine to the conserved J-encoded phenylalanine. The earlier analysis of around 640 of the donors excluded sequences that lacked an unambiguous match to a single V gene segment. In an earlier analysis of several hundred of the donors, a V segment was called functional when productive rearrangements were above 56.7%, and segregating when the standard deviation between donors exceeded 5%. A statistical classification framework was built for diagnosing cytomegalovirus status from the catalog of TCR beta chain sequences. In a later analysis, TCR nucleotide sequences were compared against IMGT/GENE-DB human TR gene sequences so that V and J genes could be assigned. Using the TCRdist pipeline, a later analysis assigned CDR3 sequences along with most-parsimonious VDJ recombination scenarios. A later analysis defined each TCR beta chain by its CDR3 amino acid sequence plus V-gene family, and excluded reads lacking a unique V-gene family. To address suspected cross-contamination and a sequencing artifact, a later analysis removed 592 highly shared, low-generation-probability nucleotide sequences. A later analysis calculated a clonal expansion index for each public chain from normalized within-repertoire ranks of inferred template counts. Generation probabilities in a later analysis came from a VDJ recombination model fitted to out-of-frame rearrangements, and those results were checked against IGoR. Hypergeometric tests were used in a later analysis to score TCR-TCR, TCR-HLA and TCR-CMV co-occurrence, with a repertoire-size bias correction applied to the TCR pairs. In a later analysis, false discovery rates were estimated by permuting HLA or CMV assignments 20 times. In a later analysis, co-occurring TCRs were grouped using DBSCAN, with TCRdist sequence similarity added in when clustering inside HLA-allele-positive subsets. Repertoires with fewer than 30,000 or more than 120,000 public chains were left out of co-occurrence clustering, as were five repertoires with anomalous nucleotide sharing. TCRdb holds this immuneACCESS table with in-frame rearrangements only. Some clones are missing; in checked studies, unresolved V genes explain under half, and the rest has no known cause. That table is the source of V, J and clone size, and D and trimming were worked out from the DNA. The sample profile shows 200,000 to 300,000 clones; more than 75% of them were found once. In total, the top ten clones hold 0.24% of the sample.

Beyond this particular receptor, the publication reports: In vitro tests confirmed that a few of the cytomegalovirus-associated TCR beta chains recognize cytomegalovirus antigens. Compared with equally common non-associated chains, HLA-associated TCR beta chains in a later analysis were more clonally expanded and had lower generation probabilities. Specific HLA alleles were associated with over 15,000 TCR beta sequences at a false discovery rate of 0.05 in a later analysis. A further reported finding was that TCR beta sequences accurately predicted the HLA-A and HLA-B alleles for most subjects in the first cohort. The authors suggested that the approach could potentially be generalized to other disease states and immunological phenotypes. In an earlier analysis of some 550 of the donors, most TCR beta V segments were observed in productive rearrangements about 90% or about 30% of the time, broadly matching IMGT annotations. HLA typing was unavailable for some donors at each locus, so association tests used only the typed subset. When HLA alleles, especially DR and DQ, strongly co-occurred, TCR associations were difficult to assign to individual alleles. Several of the top co-occurrence clusters appeared to be linked to parvovirus B19, influenza, CMV and Epstein-Barr virus, according to a later analysis. The 87-base-pair reads could not distinguish some IMGT-functional V segments, including TRBV6-2 and TRBV6-3, so those segments were excluded. A total of 150 to 200 TCR beta chains were listed by the study as associated with cytomegalovirus. In a later analysis, most CMV-associated TCR beta chains were found to appear HLA-restricted, with HLA associations seemingly driven largely by CMV exposure. In this cohort, only TCR beta chains were sequenced, and detectable features were limited by the absence of alpha or paired-chain data. A cluster of highly shared sequence variants was judged likely to represent a technical artifact of the sequencing pipeline. Cytomegalovirus status was reported to be diagnosed by the classifier with high specificity and sensitivity in both the original and validation cohorts. Immune exposure information for the cohort was limited to CMV serostatus. In a later analysis, TCR association rates were found to vary across HLA loci, with the most associated TCRs seen for DRB1 alleles and the fewest for HLA-C alleles. Because counts were too low, roughly 16 rarely observed V segments, including chromosome 9 orphons, were excluded from the earlier analysis of about 500 of the donors. Sequencing depth was assumed to be roughly uniform across donors in the presence/absence analyses, though that assumption may not hold. Correlated functional status among segregating V segments might reflect linkage disequilibrium, but an unknown experimental factor could not be ruled out. V-gene and J-gene trimming of TCR beta chains was associated with a missense DCLRE1C variant in a later genetic analysis, and the association was replicated in an independent cohort. Most TCR sequences were seen in very few donors, while some public TCRs were found in many individuals. According to a later genetic analysis, donors in an Asian-associated ancestry cluster had fewer N-insertions in productive TCRs than the approximately 630-donor mean.

The cohort consisted of 600 to 750 healthy bone marrow donors. At the time of sampling, all cohort members were nominally healthy, though unrecorded immune exposures were likely present. The donor was CMV seronegative and was included in the group of a few hundred seronegative cohort members. A peripheral blood sample was provided by each donor, and peripheral blood mononuclear cells were used for TCR beta sequencing. Genomic DNA was extracted from the blood cell samples with the Qiagen DNeasy Blood Extraction Kit. A note on this clone: Its antigen remains undetermined. Base-call qualities are not available, and no considerably larger clone is one nucleotide away.

Input material: PBMCs. The chain couples TRBV25-1 to TRBJ2-1, with 11 bases in between that match TRBD1. The TCR originated in a girl aged 2-10 years in good health and CMV-seronegative. The nucleotides read TGTGCCAGCAGTCCAGGACAGGGGGCTTTCTTC. It encodes CASSPGQGAFF.